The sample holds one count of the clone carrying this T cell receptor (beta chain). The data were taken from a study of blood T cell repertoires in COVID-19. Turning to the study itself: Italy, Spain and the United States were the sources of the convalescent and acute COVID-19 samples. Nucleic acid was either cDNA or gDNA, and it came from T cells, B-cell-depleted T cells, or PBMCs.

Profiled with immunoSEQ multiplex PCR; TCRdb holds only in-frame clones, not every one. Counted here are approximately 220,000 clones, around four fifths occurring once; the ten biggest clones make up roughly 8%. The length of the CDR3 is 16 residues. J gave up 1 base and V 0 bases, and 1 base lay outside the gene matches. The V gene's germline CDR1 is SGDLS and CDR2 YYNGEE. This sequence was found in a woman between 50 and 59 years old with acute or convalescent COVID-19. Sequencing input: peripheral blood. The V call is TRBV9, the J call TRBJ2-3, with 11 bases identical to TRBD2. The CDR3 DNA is TGTGCCAGCAGCGTAGCACTAGCGGGAGGCACAGATACGCAGTATTTT. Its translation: CASSVALAGGTDTQYF.